Each of the 17 T cell receptor beta chains below was sequenced from the same sample in a study of T cell responses to AZD1222 COVID-19 vaccine. Produced via immunoSEQ multiplex PCR; TCRdb's table is partial and in-frame only. The sample consists of about 100,000 clones, roughly 86% of them appearing once. The sequencing here drew on peripheral blood, taken on day 0 of AZD1222 vaccination. All receptors come from an adult in good health.

This chain uses TRBV6-1 with TRBJ1-5; D might be TRBD1 (6 bases). V lost 3 bases and J 0 bases, leaving 9 bases between the germline ends. CDR3 length equals 15 residues. Germline V CDR1 and CDR2: MNHNS, SASEGT. Here the CDR3 reads CASSEWGLSNQPQHF. DNA of the CDR3: TGTGCCAGCAGTGAGTGGGGGCTTAGCAATCAGCCCCAGCATTTT.

The chain has TRBV6-5 and TRBJ2-1; D is unresolved. Germline V gene lookup returns CDR1 MNHEY and CDR2 SVGAGI. The CDR3 has 14 amino acids. V lost 8 bases, J lost 2 bases, and 13 bases lay in between. The chain's CDR3 is CASVRDGTYNEQFF. The CDR3 DNA sequence: TGTGCCAGCGTAAGGGATGGCACCTACAATGAGCAGTTCTTC.

The CDR3 spells CASSSKPGQYGYTF. The CDR3 nucleotides read TGTGCCAGCAGCTCCAAACCGGGACAGTATGGCTACACCTTC. The chain combines TRBV7-3 with TRBJ1-2; 7 bases are shared with TRBD1. The CDR3 has 14 amino acids. Germline values: CDR1 SGHTA, CDR2 FQGTGA. Trimming removed 4 bases from V and 5 bases from J; junction bases left unmatched: 7.

The chain recombines TRBV10-3 with TRBJ1-5, with TRBD1 matching over 7 bases. Losses at the gene ends were 5 bases for V and 3 bases for J; bases not matched to a gene: 7. Germline V gene sequence: CDR1 ENHRY, CDR2 SYGVKD. This CDR3 region has 15 residues. The CDR3, as DNA: TGTGCCATCAGTCAGACAGGGTCGGCCAATCAGCCCCAGCATTTT. It codes for CAISQTGSANQPQHF.

The gene calls are TRBV24-1 and TRBJ2-3; D perhaps matches TRBD2 (6 bases). CDR1 is KGHDR and CDR2 is SFDVKD in the germline V gene. V was cut by 4 bases and J by 1 base, with 8 bases left in between. This CDR3 region has 14 residues. For the CDR3, the DNA is TGTGCCACCAGTGACGGGACTGGCACAGATACGCAGTATTTT. Protein sequence: CATSDGTGTDTQYF.

This chain's CDR3 is CASSIKRESPGELFF. The CDR3, as DNA: TGTGCCAGTAGTATTAAAAGAGAGAGCCCCGGGGAGCTGTTTTTT. The chain links TRBV19 to TRBJ2-2; D is unresolved. The germline V and J ends were trimmed by 3 bases and 6 bases, with 14 bases remaining between them. CDR3 length equals 15 residues. The germline V gene has CDR1 LNHDA and CDR2 SQIVND (reference sequence).

V gene TRBV12-3 or TRBV12-4 combines with J gene TRBJ2-7; D is uncertain. The V end was cut by 6 bases, the J end by 6 bases, with 12 bases between. The CDR3 loop spans 12 amino acids. The CDR3 DNA reads TGTGCCAGCAGCAGGACCGCCTTCGAGCAGTACTTC. Protein: CASSRTAFEQYF.

The chain is built from TRBV6-5 and TRBJ2-1; D gene ambiguous. The germline V and J ends were trimmed by 6 bases and 7 bases, with 10 bases remaining between them. Germline V gene lookup returns CDR1 MNHEY and CDR2 SVGAGI. CDR3 length: 12 residues. In DNA, the CDR3 is TGTGCCAGCAGCTCCGACCGAAATGAGCAGTTCTTC. Translated: CASSSDRNEQFF.

The chain joins TRBV18 to TRBJ2-3; possible D gene TRBD1, 5 bases. The CDR3 is 14 amino acids. Germline loops: CDR1 KGHSH, CDR2 LQKENI. V lost 0 bases to trimming and J lost 6 bases, with 10 bases between them. The CDR3 here is CASSPPPGQDTQYF. As DNA, the CDR3 is TGTGCCAGCTCACCACCCCCAGGGCAGGATACGCAGTATTTT.

The CDR3: CSGDKNMVFSGPTNYGYTF. As DNA, the CDR3 is TGCAGCGGGGACAAAAACATGGTGTTTTCTGGGCCAACTAACTATGGCTACACCTTC. V and J are TRBV29-1 and TRBJ1-2; D is possibly TRBD1 (6 bases). Trimming took off 7 bases at V and 0 bases at J, with 30 bases between the two ends. CDR1 and CDR2 from the germline V gene are SQVTM and ANQGSEA. The length of the CDR3 is 19 residues.

This clone was seen only once. The rearrangement uses TRBV28 and TRBJ2-7; 8 bases align to TRBD1. After removal of 4 bases from V and 4 bases from J, the junction contained 9 bases not matched to a gene. Germline CDR1 reads MDHEN; CDR2 reads SYDVKM. The CDR3 has 15 amino acids. CDR3 amino acids: CASSSPGGPTYEQYF. In nucleotides, the CDR3 is TGTGCCAGCAGTTCCCCAGGGGGCCCGACTTACGAGCAGTACTTC.

This rearrangement joins TRBV28 to TRBJ1-2; 7 nucleotides align to TRBD1. Germline V CDR1 and CDR2: MDHEN, SYDVKM. The CDR3 loop spans 13 amino acids. Trimming took 7 bases from V and 1 from J; bases not matched to a gene: 3. CDR3: CASNRDSNYGYTF. CDR3 nucleotide sequence: TGTGCCAGCAACCGGGACAGTAACTATGGCTACACCTTC.

V and J are TRBV4-1 and TRBJ2-5; possible D gene TRBD1, 6 bases. Per germline, CDR1 MGHRA and CDR2 YSYEKL. V was pared by 3 bases and J by 2 bases, with 16 bases between. The CDR3 covers 16 residues. CDR3 nucleotides: TGCGCCAGCAGCCAGTCCTTGGGGCAGGGGCAAGAGACCCAGTACTTC. Encoded protein: CASSQSLGQGQETQYF.

The chain recombines TRBV12-3 or TRBV12-4 with TRBJ1-1; 9 bases are a match to TRBD1. The CDR3 is 13 residues long. Unmatched junction bases numbered 3, after V lost 6 bases and J lost 4 bases. CDR3 sequence: CASRGQGGTEAFF. The CDR3 DNA is TGTGCCAGCAGGGGACAGGGTGGCACTGAAGCTTTCTTT.

The J gene is TRBJ2-1, the V gene TRBV4-3; a weak D match, TRBD2 (6 bases). The germline CDR1 and CDR2 sequences are LGHNA and YSLEER. The CDR3 has 14 amino acids. V shed 2 bases and J shed 4 bases, with 9 bases lying between them. CDR3: CASSQRTIYNEQFF. The CDR3 coding sequence is TGCGCCAGCAGCCAACGGACTATATACAATGAGCAGTTCTTC.

This clone was seen a few times. The chain employs TRBV7-8 and TRBJ1-3; D might be TRBD1 (5 bases). The CDR3 sequence is 14 residues long. V was pared by 5 bases and J by 2 bases, with 10 bases between. Germline loops: CDR1 SGHVS, CDR2 FQNEAQ. The chain's CDR3 is CASSPGTTGNTIYF. The CDR3 DNA follows: TGTGCCAGCAGCCCCGGGACTACTGGAAACACCATATATTTT. Complete variable domain (other parts from reference TRBV7-8 and TRBJ1-3): GAGVSQSPRYKVAKRGQDVALRCDPISGHVSLFWYQQALGQGPEFLTYFQNEAQLDKSGLPSDRFFAERPEGSVSTLKIQRTQQEDSAVYLCASSPGTTGNTIYFGEGSWLTVV.

This rearrangement joins TRBV6-5 to TRBJ2-7; D perhaps matches TRBD1 (5 bases). The V and J ends lost 2 bases and 3 bases respectively, with 11 bases between them. Germline lookup yields CDR1 MNHEY and CDR2 SVGAGI. The CDR3 length is 14 residues. This CDR3 is CASSYRPDSYEQYF. CDR3 bases: TGTGCCAGCAGTTACCGCCCAGACAGCTACGAGCAGTACTTC.